Many counts were recorded for the clone carrying this T cell receptor (beta chain). The sample originates from a study of T cells in Graves' hyperthyroidism and ophthalmopathy. TCR beta CDR3 regions were amplified from RNA. When the TCR CDR3 underwent first-round RT-PCR, the HTBI primer set was used. TCRdb re-called the multiplex PCR reads with MiXCR, one entry per CDR3 protein. The table records about half a million distinct CDR3 sequences, around a quarter of them present only once. Ophthalmopathy patients all had a Clinical Activity Score of at least 3, a NOSPECS grade of at least 4 and disease under 3 months old. The V gene's germline CDR1 is MNHEY and CDR2 SVGAGI. The CDR3 extends over 14 amino acids. V gave up 4 bases and J gave up 3 bases; unmatched junction bases: 4.

This clonotype was obtained from a woman aged 25 to 39 with Graves' ophthalmopathy. This sequence joins TRBV6-5 and TRBJ2-7; 9 nucleotides align to TRBD2. The sequencing input was blood. In DNA form, the CDR3 reads TGTGCCAGCAGTTCAGCGGGGGGACTCTACGAGCAGTACTTC. It specifies CASSSAGGLYEQYF.